The source of this T cell receptor beta chain is a study of control samples from healthy donors and cancer patients. V was clipped by 6 bases and J by 6 bases; unmatched bases: 13. The CDR3 totals 15 residues. The V gene's germline CDR1 is MDHEN and CDR2 SYDVKM. Clones were read by immunoSEQ multiplex PCR, and TCRdb kept only the in-frame ones, dropping some. The sample carries about 58,000 clones, around 87% recorded once. The receptor was derived from an older woman with lung cancer. This chain links TRBV28 with TRBJ2-7; 8 nucleotides match TRBD2. Sequencing was performed on PBMCs. Written as DNA, the CDR3 is TGTGCCAGCAGGACGCCGGGACTAGGAATGCCCGAGCAGTACTTC. Translated, it gives CASRTPGLGMPEQYF.